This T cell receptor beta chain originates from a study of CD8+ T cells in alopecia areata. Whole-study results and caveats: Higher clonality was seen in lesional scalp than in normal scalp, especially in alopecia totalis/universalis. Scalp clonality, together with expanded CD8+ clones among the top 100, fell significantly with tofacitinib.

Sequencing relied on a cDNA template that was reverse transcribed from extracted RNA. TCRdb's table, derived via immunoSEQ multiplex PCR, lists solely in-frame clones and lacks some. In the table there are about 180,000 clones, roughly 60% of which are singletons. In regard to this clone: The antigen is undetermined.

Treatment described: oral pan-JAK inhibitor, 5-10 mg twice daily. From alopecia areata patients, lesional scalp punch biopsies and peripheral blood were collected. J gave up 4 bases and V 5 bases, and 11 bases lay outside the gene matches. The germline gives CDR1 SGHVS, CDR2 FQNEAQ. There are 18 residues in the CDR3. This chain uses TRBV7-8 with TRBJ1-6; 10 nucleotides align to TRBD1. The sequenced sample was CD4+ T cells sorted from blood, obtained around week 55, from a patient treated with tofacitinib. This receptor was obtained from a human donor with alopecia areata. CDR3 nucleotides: TGTGCCAGCAGCACCGTCTTCGGGACAGGGGTTTATAATTCACCCCTCCACTTT. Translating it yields CASSTVFGTGVYNSPLHF.